These 16 T cell receptor beta chains were sequenced from one sample in a study of CD8 T cells in Susac syndrome. An input of about 0.5 to 1 ug of RNA was subjected to reverse transcription using random hexamers. One entry per CDR3 protein results from TCRdb running MiXCR on the immunoSEQ multiplex PCR reads. Of roughly 190,000 distinct CDR3 sequences listed, 90% to 95% were seen once; the top ten hold 0.087%. The source material was CD4+ T cells from PBMCs. The receptors were gathered from a human donor with Susac syndrome.

The chain joins TRBV25-1 to TRBJ2-5; TRBD1 agrees at 7 bases. CDR1 and CDR2 (germline): MGHDK, SYGVNS. V gave up 6 bases and J gave up 5 bases; unmatched junction bases: 15. The length of the CDR3 is 16 residues. CDR3 DNA sequence: TGTGCCAGCAGGCCTCGGGACAGTGGAGGTTATGAGACCCAGTACTTC. Translation: CASRPRDSGGYETQYF.

The chain recombines TRBV7-8 with TRBJ1-2; D unresolved. The CDR3 consists of 17 residues. Germline V gene lookup returns CDR1 SGHVS and CDR2 FQNEAQ. Trimming shortened V by 0 bases and J by 5 bases, and 19 bases separated the two germline ends. In nucleotides, the CDR3 is TGTGCCAGCAGCTTAGCCGCCGGCTCCGGCGAGGCTTATGGCTACACCTTC. Translated, it gives CASSLAAGSGEAYGYTF.

V usage is TRBV20-1 and J usage is TRBJ1-2, with 7 nucleotides matching TRBD1. Unmatched junction bases numbered 11, after V lost 2 bases and J lost 5 bases. The germline CDR1 and CDR2 sequences are DFQATT and SNEGSKA (reference sequence). This CDR3 is built from 15 residues. The CDR3: CSARLPDREVYGYTF. The CDR3 region has the DNA TGCAGTGCTAGACTGCCCGACAGGGAGGTATATGGCTACACCTTC.

The chain joins TRBV5-6 to TRBJ2-5; D unresolved. From germline, CDR1 is SGHDT and CDR2 YYEEEE. There are 16 residues in the CDR3. V lost 0 bases to trimming and J lost 0 bases, with 12 bases between them. The chain's CDR3 is CASSLVGRGNQETQYF. The CDR3 DNA follows: TGTGCCAGCAGCTTGGTTGGAAGAGGTAACCAAGAGACCCAGTACTTC.

The chain employs TRBV18 and TRBJ2-5, with 7 bases lining up with TRBD1. Germline-derived CDR1 and CDR2 are KGHSH and LQKENI. CDR3 length equals 16 residues. Unmatched junction bases numbered 12, after V lost 3 bases and J lost 5 bases. CDR3 amino acids: CASSPRPQGISETQYF. CDR3 coding DNA: TGTGCCAGCTCACCTCGGCCACAGGGGATTAGTGAGACCCAGTACTTC.

This chain joins TRBV20-1 and TRBJ2-5; 9 nucleotides match TRBD1. V lost 6 bases, J lost 7 bases, and 12 bases stayed unmatched. The CDR3 runs to 14 residues. Germline V gives CDR1 DFQATT, CDR2 SNEGSKA (reference sequence). CDR3 bases: TGCAGTGCAACCGACAGGGGGATTTATGTGACCCAGTACTTC. Its translation: CSATDRGIYVTQYF.

The chain joins TRBV5-1 to TRBJ2-7; D uncertain. The CDR3 extends over 15 amino acids. Looked up from germline, CDR1 is SGHRS and CDR2 is YFSETQ. V lost 0 bases to trimming and J lost 4 bases, with 14 bases between them. For the CDR3, the DNA is TGCGCCAGCAGCTTGGTTGAGCTGAACACGTACGAGCAGTACTTC. Translation gives CASSLVELNTYEQYF.

The J gene is TRBJ1-1, the V gene TRBV7-8, with D perhaps matching TRBD1 (5 bases). This CDR3 region has 14 residues. The germline V and J ends were trimmed by 2 bases and 5 bases, with 12 bases remaining between them. Germline values: CDR1 SGHVS, CDR2 FQNEAQ. The CDR3 protein is CASSLQGRKTEAFF. The CDR3 nucleotides are TGTGCCAGCAGCTTACAGGGAAGAAAGACTGAAGCTTTCTTT.

This chain links TRBV10-1 with TRBJ2-5, with a tentative D call TRBD2 (6 bases). V was pared by 1 base and J by 0 bases, with 9 bases between. Per the germline V gene, CDR1 is WNHNN and CDR2 is SYGVQD (reference sequence). This CDR3 region has 15 residues. The CDR3 sequence is CASSELAGNQETQYF. For the CDR3, the DNA is TGCGCCAGCAGTGAGTTGGCGGGAAACCAAGAGACCCAGTACTTC.

CDR3 nucleotide sequence: TGTGCCAGTGCAACCATGGTCGGGACTACCACCTACGAGCAGTACTTC. Protein product: CASATMVGTTTYEQYF. The V gene is TRBV19, the J gene TRBJ2-7, with TRBD2 matching 7 bases. CDR3 length equals 16 residues. Germline CDR1 reads LNHDA; CDR2 reads SQIVND (reference sequence). The V and J ends lost 8 bases and 2 bases, in that order; junction bases with no gene match: 15.

The chain uses TRBV7-9 and TRBJ1-5; TRBD1 aligns across 12 bases. This CDR3 has 15 amino acids. With 5 bases clipped from V and 12 bases from J, the junction kept 11 bases outside the gene matches. Germline CDR1 SEHNR, CDR2 FQNEAQ (reference sequence). CDR3 nucleotide sequence: TGTGCCAGCAGCCAAGGGACAGGGGGCGGAAAAGTCCAGCATTTT. This gives the protein CASSQGTGGGKVQHF.

V is TRBV18 and J is TRBJ1-4; D might be TRBD1 (5 bases). The CDR3 totals 16 residues. In germline, CDR1 is KGHSH, CDR2 LQKENI. Trimming pared 2 bases from V and 16 bases from J, leaving 26 bases between. CDR3 nucleotides: TGTGCCAGCTCACCAGAGGTCCAGGGACCGCCGAAATTAGCGTTTTTT. Translation: CASSPEVQGPPKLAFF.

The CDR3 DNA follows: TGTGCCAGCAGCCCAATCACAGGGAGCAATCAGCCCCAGCATTTT. Its translation is CASSPITGSNQPQHF. J is TRBJ1-5 and V is TRBV16; TRBD1 is a possible D gene (6 bases). The CDR3 totals 15 residues. Trimming stripped 4 bases from V and 1 base from J, with 11 bases between. Germline CDR1 KGHSY, CDR2 FQNENV. The full variable domain, completed using reference TRBV16 and TRBJ1-5, is GEEVAQTPKHLVRGEGQKAKLYCAPIKGHSYVFWYQQVLKNEFKFLISFQNENVFDETGMPKERFSAKCLPNSPCSLEIQATKLEDSAVYFCASSPITGSNQPQHFGDGTRLSIL.

The J gene is TRBJ1-2, the V gene TRBV28; possible D gene TRBD1, 6 bases. The V and J ends lost 8 bases and 5 bases respectively, with 18 bases between them. CDR3 size: 14 residues. In germline, CDR1 is MDHEN, CDR2 SYDVKM. CDR3 coding DNA: TGTGCCAGCGAACTTGGAGGCAGGGGATATGGCTACACCTTC. This encodes CASELGGRGYGYTF.

V gene TRBV9 combines with J gene TRBJ1-4; 9 bases agree with TRBD1. After removal of 3 bases from V and 4 bases from J, the junction contained 7 bases not matched to a gene. CDR3 length: 16 residues. CDR1 SGDLS and CDR2 YYNGEE come from the germline V gene. This chain's CDR3 is CASSAPGTGFNEKLFF. The DNA of the CDR3 is TGTGCCAGCAGCGCCCCTGGGACAGGGTTTAATGAAAAACTGTTTTTT.

This chain uses TRBV5-1 with TRBJ2-5, with D uncertain. The length of the CDR3 is 13 residues. Germline V gene lookup returns CDR1 SGHRS and CDR2 YFSETQ. Trimming took 5 bases from V and 2 from J, leaving 10 bases between them. CDR3 sequence reads: CASRRMEQETQYF. The CDR3 DNA is TGCGCCAGCAGAAGAATGGAACAAGAGACCCAGTACTTC.